Following are 18 T cell receptor beta chains from one sample sequenced in a study of immune heterogeneity within non-small cell lung tumors. Genomic DNA from bulk tumor acted as the template, and around 630 ng was loaded per sample. Taken during surgery, several biopsies per primary tumor were spaced as far apart as possible within the tumor mass. Patients with untreated, newly diagnosed non-small cell lung cancer underwent curative surgery. Multiplex PCR was performed with 32 V and 13 J primers, and it amplified TCR beta CDR3. One entry per CDR3 protein results from TCRdb running MiXCR on the multiplex PCR reads. Of tens of thousands of distinct CDR3 sequences listed, 25% to 30% are singletons. The specimen sequenced was lung tumor tissue. The source of these receptors is a man aged 40-50 years with non-small cell lung cancer.

This clonotype was seen more than once but under ten times. The chain employs TRBV18 and TRBJ1-4, with D hard to call. This CDR3 comprises 17 residues. With 2 bases removed from V and 3 bases from J, the gap between germline ends came to 16 bases. From germline, CDR1 is KGHSH and CDR2 LQKENI. In nucleotides, the CDR3 is TGTGCCAGCTCACCATTGGGAATGACCCTGGCTAATGAAAAACTGTTTTTT. Translating gives CASSPLGMTLANEKLFF.

A word on this clonotype: Given a much more abundant clone one base away, this may be a read error. J is TRBJ2-7 and V is TRBV5-1; tentatively, D is TRBD1 or TRBD2 (5 bases each). The CDR3 covers 14 residues. The germline V and J ends were trimmed by 2 bases and 4 bases, with 13 bases remaining between them. Germline CDR1 SGHRS, CDR2 YFSETQ. The CDR3 DNA reads as TGCGCCAGCAGCTTAATCTTCGGGGCATACGAGCAGTACTTC. This gives the protein CASSLIFGAYEQYF.

This clonotype ranks as medium-sized (0.01 to 0.1%). At one of its ends the junction is not consistent with the germline gene, which may arise from a read error. This chain links TRBV2 with TRBJ2-7, with 8 bases fitting TRBD2. The CDR3 sequence is 13 residues long. Germline CDR1 is SNHLY and CDR2 is FYNNEI. The CDR3 reads CASSQAGDYEQYF. CDR3 DNA sequence: TGTGCCAGCAGTCAAGCGGGAGACTACGAGCAGTACTTC.

There are many counts of this clonotype. The CDR3 nucleotides read TGTGCCATCAGTCGAACAGGGGAACCTAATGAAAAACTGTTTTTT. Translation gives CAISRTGEPNEKLFF. The chain carries TRBV10-3 and TRBJ1-4, with TRBD1 identical over 7 bases. The CDR3 contains 15 residues. Losses at the gene ends were 5 bases for V and 3 bases for J; bases not matched to a gene: 6. Germline V gene lookup returns CDR1 ENHRY and CDR2 SYGVKD.

The table lists this clonotype with a few counts. A read error may explain this, as a much larger clone is one base away. J is TRBJ1-4 and V is TRBV20-1; D unresolved. From germline, CDR1 is DFQATT and CDR2 SNEGSKA (reference sequence). There are 16 residues in the CDR3. The V end lost 2 bases, the J end lost 5 bases, and 18 bases lay between the germline ends. In DNA, the CDR3 is TGCAGTGCTAGATCAGGACTCGTGGGTTGGAATGAAAAACTGTTTTTT. As protein: CSARSGLVGWNEKLFF.

At least ten counts were recorded for this clonotype. The CDR3 bases are TGTGCCAGCAGCAGGAACATGGGGACAGGGGGCGGCGAGCAGTACTTC. This sequence encodes CASSRNMGTGGGEQYF. V is TRBV7-2 and J is TRBJ2-7; 12 nucleotides match TRBD1. Unmatched junction bases numbered 11, after V lost 5 bases and J lost 6 bases. Germline assignment: CDR1 SGHTA and CDR2 FQGNSA. CDR3 length: 16 residues.

This clonotype was counted a few times. The chain carries TRBV6-1 and TRBJ2-1; 10 positions match TRBD2. After removal of 2 bases from V and 4 bases from J, the junction contained 2 bases not matched to a gene. Looked up from germline, CDR1 is MNHNS and CDR2 is SASEGT. This CDR3 region has 15 residues. Written as DNA, the CDR3 is TGTGCCAGCAGTGAACTAGCGGGAGCTTACAATGAGCAGTTCTTC. Protein product: CASSELAGAYNEQFF.

The chain has TRBV6-2 or TRBV6-3 and TRBJ1-1, with D tentatively TRBD1 (5 bases). This CDR3 spans 17 amino acids. The germline CDR1 and CDR2 sequences are MNHEY and SVGEGT. V was shortened by 0 bases and J by 4 bases, with 18 bases between the two germline ends. DNA of the CDR3: TGTGCCAGCAGTTACTCGATGACGGGGCCTTGGAGCACTGAAGCTTTCTTT. It translates to CASSYSMTGPWSTEAFF.

This clonotype was seen a few times. The V call is TRBV7-7, the J call TRBJ1-2; weak D call: TRBD1 (5 bases). V lost 4 bases and J 4 bases, leaving 19 bases between the germline ends. The germline CDR1 and CDR2 sequences are SSHAT and FNYEAQ (reference sequence). The CDR3 spans 16 residues. In nucleotides, the CDR3 is TGTGCCAGCAGCTACGCAACGGGACGCAGCTTCTATGGCTACACCTTC. It yields the protein CASSYATGRSFYGYTF.

This clonotype was detected ten times or more. This chain links TRBV12-3 or TRBV12-4 with TRBJ1-2; 7 positions match TRBD1. V lost 2 bases and J lost 4; bases outside the gene matches: 1. The CDR3 is 13 amino acids. The CDR3 DNA reads TGTGCCAGCAGTTTAACAGGGGTCTATGGCTACACCTTC. Protein product: CASSLTGVYGYTF.

This clonotype has just a few counts. The rearrangement uses TRBV9 and TRBJ2-1; D gene ambiguous. CDR3 length: 11 amino acids. Germline loops: CDR1 SGDLS, CDR2 YYNGEE. V gave up 3 bases and J gave up 7 bases, with 5 bases separating them. The CDR3 bases are TGTGCCAGCAGCGCTCTTAATGAGCAGTTCTTC. Protein: CASSALNEQFF.

This clonotype occurred many times. The chain uses TRBV7-2 and TRBJ2-7; D unresolved. The V end was cut by 7 bases, the J end by 10 bases, with 20 bases between. The CDR3 totals 13 residues. Germline V gene lookup returns CDR1 SGHTA and CDR2 FQGNSA. CDR3 DNA sequence: TGTGCCAGCACCCCTGGGGTCAGCTCTTCACAGTACTTC. Protein sequence: CASTPGVSSSQYF.

In its sample, this clonotype was seen a few times. The chain recombines TRBV11-1 with TRBJ2-1, with 8 bases aligning to TRBD2. CDR3 length equals 15 residues. CDR1 and CDR2 from the germline V gene are SGHAT and FQDESV (reference sequence). The ends lost 3 bases at V and 2 bases at J; junction bases unmatched: 3. The DNA of the CDR3 is TGTGCCAGCAGCTTCACTAGCGGAACCTACAATGAGCAGTTCTTC. Its protein is CASSFTSGTYNEQFF.

This clonotype was seen a few times. The V and J genes are TRBV20-1 and TRBJ2-3, with D possibly TRBD2 on 6 matching bases. Per the germline V gene, CDR1 is DFQATT and CDR2 is SNEGSKA (reference sequence). Trimming pared 2 bases from V and 4 bases from J, leaving 13 bases between. This CDR3 comprises 14 residues. CDR3 in amino acids: CSARSGAKADTQYF. CDR3 coding DNA: TGCAGTGCTAGATCGGGAGCCAAGGCAGATACGCAGTATTTT.

This clonotype has more than one count but fewer than ten. This chain connects TRBV3-1 to TRBJ1-2; D unclear. CDR3 length equals 16 residues. Trimming cost V 0 bases and J 3 bases, with 14 bases left between them. Germline CDR1 LGHDT, CDR2 YNNKEL (reference sequence). Written as DNA, the CDR3 is TGTGCCAGCAGCCAAGATGGACGCTCCCGGGACTATGGCTACACCTTC. Translating gives CASSQDGRSRDYGYTF.

This chain connects TRBV5-1 to TRBJ2-2, with TRBD2 matching 11 bases. The CDR3 covers 17 residues. The V gene's germline CDR1 is SGHRS and CDR2 YFSETQ. J lost 1 base, V lost 4 bases, and 6 bases had no gene match. The CDR3 DNA reads TGCGCCAGCAGCGACGCCGGACTAGCGGGGAACACCGGGGAGCTGTTTTTT. Translated: CASSDAGLAGNTGELFF.

This clonotype was counted between two and nine times. V gene TRBV7-9 combines with J gene TRBJ2-7; TRBD1 matches 9 bases. This CDR3 is 13 amino acids long. Germline V gene sequence: CDR1 SEHNR, CDR2 FQNEAQ (reference sequence). V was pared by 6 bases and J by 8 bases, with 8 bases of the junction left unmatched. The CDR3 here is CASRATGGGQQYF. The CDR3 DNA reads TGTGCCAGCAGAGCGACAGGGGGTGGCCAGCAGTACTTC.

V usage is TRBV19 and J usage is TRBJ2-3; a weak D match, TRBD2 (6 bases). This CDR3 region has 15 residues. Germline CDR1 and CDR2: LNHDA and SQIVND (reference sequence). The V end lost 4 bases, the J end lost 6 bases, and 17 bases lay between the germline ends. The CDR3 nucleotides read TGTGCCAGTAGTAATATGGCGGGACGAGCGGATACGCAGTATTTT. It yields the protein CASSNMAGRADTQYF.